One sample yielded the 15 T cell receptor beta chains listed below, sequenced in a study of blood T cell repertoires in COVID-19. Using immunoSEQ multiplex PCR, the repertoire was profiled, and TCRdb retains in-frame clones only, with some absent. The table records 200,000 to 250,000 clones, roughly 84% of them present only once. The source material was peripheral blood. These receptors all stem from a woman aged 25 to 39 who had recovered from COVID-19.

The V and J genes are TRBV3-1 (or the pseudogene TRBV3-2) and TRBJ2-7; 8 nucleotides line up with TRBD1. This CDR3 has 15 amino acids. CDR1 and CDR2 (germline): LGHDT, YNNKEL (reference sequence). V lost 1 base, J lost 2 bases, and 4 bases stayed unmatched. CDR3 sequence (DNA): TGTGCCAGCAGCCAAGCAGGGGGCGAGACCTACGAGCAGTACTTC. It codes for CASSQAGGETYEQYF.

This chain connects TRBV15 to TRBJ1-2; D ambiguous. Germline V gives CDR1 LNHNV, CDR2 YYDKDF (reference sequence). With 8 bases removed from V and 0 bases from J, the gap between germline ends came to 10 bases. The CDR3 totals 13 residues. The CDR3: CATFGLANYGYTF. CDR3 DNA sequence: TGTGCCACCTTCGGGTTGGCTAACTATGGCTACACCTTC.

The chain uses TRBV9 and TRBJ2-3; D might be TRBD1 (5 bases). This CDR3 has 14 amino acids. Trimming stripped 1 base from V and 3 bases from J, with 9 bases between. CDR1 is SGDLS and CDR2 is YYNGEE in the germline V gene. The CDR3 sequence: CASSVRGRTDTQYF. CDR3 sequence (DNA): TGTGCCAGCAGCGTAAGGGGCAGGACAGATACGCAGTATTTT.

The chain combines TRBV27 with TRBJ1-1; 7 bases are a match to TRBD1. V gave up 5 bases and J gave up 0 bases; unmatched junction bases: 3. The germline gives CDR1 MNHEY, CDR2 SMNVEV (reference sequence). The CDR3 sequence is 14 residues long. For the CDR3, the DNA is TGTGCCAGCAGTCTCGACAGGGTGAACACTGAAGCTTTCTTT. Protein sequence: CASSLDRVNTEAFF.

In DNA form, the CDR3 reads TGTGCCACCAGCAGAGATTGGGGCTTTAGCAATCAGCCCCAGCATTTT. It is translated as CATSRDWGFSNQPQHF. The chain joins TRBV15 to TRBJ1-5; a possible D gene is TRBD1 (5 bases). The CDR3 is made up of 16 amino acids. Trimming shortened V by 0 bases and J by 0 bases, and 9 bases separated the two germline ends. The germline CDR1 and CDR2 sequences are LNHNV and YYDKDF (reference sequence).

V is TRBV9 and J is TRBJ2-1, with 7 bases that match TRBD2. V trimming: 4 bases; J trimming: 3 bases; junction bases outside the gene matches: 10. Germline V gene sequence: CDR1 SGDLS, CDR2 YYNGEE. This CDR3 region has 16 residues. The CDR3 bases are TGTGCCAGCAGCCCCACCGGGGCTAGCGGCTACAATGAGCAGTTCTTC. This gives the protein CASSPTGASGYNEQFF.

The gene calls are TRBV19 and TRBJ2-3, with 10 nucleotides matching TRBD1. The V gene end was trimmed by 2 bases and the J gene end by 0 bases; junction bases not matched to a gene: 2. Per germline, CDR1 LNHDA and CDR2 SQIVND (reference sequence). CDR3 length: 16 amino acids. The CDR3 region has the DNA TGTGCCAGTAGTATATGGACAGGGGGAAGCACAGATACGCAGTATTTT. Translation: CASSIWTGGSTDTQYF. Together with reference TRBV19 and TRBJ2-3, the CDR3 gives the full variable domain: DGGITQSPKYLFRKEGQNVTLSCEQNLNHDAMYWYRQDPGQGLRLIYYSQIVNDFQKGDIAEGYSVSREKKESFPLTVTSAQKNPTAFYLCASSIWTGGSTDTQYFGPGTRLTVL.

The rearrangement joins TRBV19 to TRBJ1-2; D may be TRBD1 (6 bases). Germline CDR1 reads LNHDA; CDR2 reads SQIVND (reference sequence). V lost 1 base, J lost 8 bases, and 14 bases lay in between. The CDR3 extends over 14 amino acids. CDR3 bases: TGTGCCAGTAGTATAGGACAGGATTTGGAAGGCTACACCTTC. Translated, it gives CASSIGQDLEGYTF.

This chain connects TRBV27 to TRBJ1-2; D is possibly TRBD1 (6 bases). Trimming took off 0 bases at V and 2 bases at J, with 10 bases between the two ends. Germline values: CDR1 MNHEY, CDR2 SMNVEV (reference sequence). This CDR3 is 15 amino acids long. The CDR3 here is CASSLSQQGNYGYTF. The CDR3 coding sequence is TGTGCCAGCAGTTTATCCCAACAGGGCAACTATGGCTACACCTTC.

DNA of the CDR3: TGTGCCAGCAGCTACGGGACTAGCGGGAGGGCCGGGAATGAGCAGTTCTTC. It yields the protein CASSYGTSGRAGNEQFF. V usage is TRBV11-2 and J usage is TRBJ2-1, with 16 bases aligning to TRBD2. Losses at the gene ends were 4 bases for V and 7 bases for J; bases not matched to a gene: 7. Germline-derived CDR1 and CDR2 are SGHAT and FQNNGV. The CDR3 totals 17 residues.

This chain links TRBV6-5 with TRBJ1-4, with D possibly being TRBD1 (5 bases). Germline CDR1 and CDR2: MNHEY and SVGAGI. The V end was cut by 5 bases, the J end by 7 bases, with 11 bases between. The CDR3 is 13 residues long. CDR3 in amino acids: CASSPLGGEKLFF. The DNA for the CDR3 is TGTGCCAGCAGTCCCCTGGGGGGTGAAAAACTGTTTTTT.

The V call is TRBV9, the J call TRBJ2-7; the D gene is possibly TRBD1 (5 bases). CDR3 length equals 15 residues. The V gene's germline CDR1 is SGDLS and CDR2 YYNGEE. The germline V and J ends were trimmed by 0 bases and 3 bases, with 13 bases remaining between them. CDR3 in DNA: TGTGCCAGCAGCGTAGACCCCGCAGGGATCTACGAGCAGTACTTC. Protein sequence: CASSVDPAGIYEQYF.

This sequence joins TRBV30 and TRBJ1-4, with D possibly matching TRBD1 (6 bases). Germline V gene sequence: CDR1 GTSNPN, CDR2 SVGIG (reference sequence). V lost 3 bases, J lost 3 bases, and 11 bases lay in between. The CDR3 loop spans 14 amino acids. The CDR3 bases are TGTGCCTGGAGCCGGGGGGCGGCTAATGAAAAACTGTTTTTT. Protein sequence: CAWSRGAANEKLFF.

The J gene is TRBJ2-2, the V gene TRBV20-1; 11 bases agree with TRBD2. Germline assignment: CDR1 DFQATT and CDR2 SNEGSKA (reference sequence). This CDR3 comprises 20 residues. V gave up 3 bases and J gave up 8 bases; unmatched junction bases: 23. Here the CDR3 reads CSASRSGENKLAGVVGELFF. The DNA for the CDR3 is TGCAGTGCTAGTCGGTCCGGGGAAAACAAACTAGCGGGAGTAGTGGGGGAGCTGTTTTTT.

The gene calls are TRBV28 and TRBJ2-5; perhaps TRBD1 as D (5 bases). In germline, CDR1 is MDHEN, CDR2 SYDVKM. V was pared by 8 bases and J by 5 bases, with 18 bases between. The CDR3 consists of 14 residues. CDR3 in DNA: TGTGCCAGCGGCATTCAAGGGGTTGGGGAGACCCAGTACTTC. It translates to CASGIQGVGETQYF.